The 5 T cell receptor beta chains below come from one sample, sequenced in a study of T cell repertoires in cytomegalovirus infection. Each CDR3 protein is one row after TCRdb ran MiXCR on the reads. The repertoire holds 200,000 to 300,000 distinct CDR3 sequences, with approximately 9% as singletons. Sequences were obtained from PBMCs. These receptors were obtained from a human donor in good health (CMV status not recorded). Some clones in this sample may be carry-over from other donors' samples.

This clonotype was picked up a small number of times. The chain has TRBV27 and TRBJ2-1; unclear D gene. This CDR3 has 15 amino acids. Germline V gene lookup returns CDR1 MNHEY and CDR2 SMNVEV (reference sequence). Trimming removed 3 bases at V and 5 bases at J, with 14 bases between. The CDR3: CASSFVGLRNNEQFF. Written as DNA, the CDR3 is TGTGCCAGCAGTTTCGTCGGGCTTCGGAACAATGAGCAGTTCTTC.

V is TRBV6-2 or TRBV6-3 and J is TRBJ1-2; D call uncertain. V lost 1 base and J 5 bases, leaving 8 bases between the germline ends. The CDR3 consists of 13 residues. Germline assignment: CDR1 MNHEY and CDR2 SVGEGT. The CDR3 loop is CASSYFGVYGYTF. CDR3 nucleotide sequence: TGTGCCAGCAGTTACTTCGGGGTGTATGGCTACACCTTC.

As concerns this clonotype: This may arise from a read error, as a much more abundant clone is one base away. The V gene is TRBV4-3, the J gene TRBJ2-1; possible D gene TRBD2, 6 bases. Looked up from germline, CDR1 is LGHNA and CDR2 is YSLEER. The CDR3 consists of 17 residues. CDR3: CASSQVLGLASGNERFF. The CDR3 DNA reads TGCGCCAGCAGCCAAGTTTTGGGGCTAGCGAGTGGTAATGAGCGGTTCTTC.

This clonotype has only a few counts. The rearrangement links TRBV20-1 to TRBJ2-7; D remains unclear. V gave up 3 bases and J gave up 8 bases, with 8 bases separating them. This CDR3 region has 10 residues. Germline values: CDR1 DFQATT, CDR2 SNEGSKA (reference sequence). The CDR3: CSARVAQQYF. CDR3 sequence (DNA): TGCAGTGCTAGGGTGGCCCAGCAGTACTTC.

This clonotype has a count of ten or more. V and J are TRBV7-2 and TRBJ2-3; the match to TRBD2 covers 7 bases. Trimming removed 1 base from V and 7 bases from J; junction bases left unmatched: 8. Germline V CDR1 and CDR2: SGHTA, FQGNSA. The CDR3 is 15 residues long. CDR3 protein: CASSLEGREGYTQYF. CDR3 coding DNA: TGTGCCAGCAGCTTAGAGGGCAGGGAGGGGTATACGCAGTATTTT.